Included here is one T cell receptor (beta chain) sequence, with context. Its antigen is still unknown. This sample is drawn from a study of CD8 T cells in ankylosing spondylitis. Findings and limits, study-wide: A number of the motif variants had already been described in reactive arthritis synovial fluid and blood. Relatively scarce in peripheral blood, disease-linked clones were CD8+. Within matched ankylosing spondylitis synovial fluid, disease-linked clones were reportedly significantly enriched. There was a TCR beta motif, made of several highly homologous variants, that appeared characteristic of ankylosing spondylitis blood.

The V and J ends lost 4 bases and 10 bases, in that order; junction bases with no gene match: 11. There are 15 residues in the CDR3. The germline V gene has CDR1 SGHNT and CDR2 YYREEE (reference sequence). Quantitative 5'-RACE with molecular barcodes generated TCR beta libraries. Each CDR3 protein is one row after TCRdb ran MiXCR on the 5' RACE reads. The sample carries 350,000 to 450,000 distinct CDR3 sequences, 25% to 30% recorded once. This chain links TRBV5-4 with TRBJ1-1; the match to TRBD1 covers 12 bases. The sample taken for sequencing was blood, either unsorted or a sorted T cell fraction (not recorded which). The sequence derives from a male donor with ankylosing spondylitis. CDR3 sequence: CASSLQGTGGVGAFF. The CDR3 DNA reads TGTGCCAGCAGCCTCCAAGGGACAGGGGGCGTAGGAGCTTTCTTT.